These 17 T cell receptor beta chains were all obtained from the same sample, sequenced in a study of blood T cell repertoires in COVID-19 (dated by TCRdb to 2018 to 2021). The protocol used for the library was the immunoSEQ multiplex PCR assay. This immuneACCESS table, as held by TCRdb, lists in-frame sequences with V and J called but not all clones. Of the missing ones, under half trace to an unresolved V gene in checked studies; the others have no known cause. The sample has approximately 200,000 clones on record, approximately 80% of them singletons. Together, the top ten hold 5.1% of the sample. Sample: peripheral blood. These receptors originate from a woman aged 55-70 years who had recovered from COVID-19.

This chain links TRBV6-5 with TRBJ1-2; D is perhaps TRBD1 (6 bases). V was cut by 11 bases and J by 6 bases, with 22 bases left in between. CDR3 length equals 14 residues. Looked up from germline, CDR1 is MNHEY and CDR2 is SVGAGI. The CDR3 sequence: CAGHGARGDDGYTF. The DNA for the CDR3 is TGTGCCGGACACGGGGCCAGGGGAGATGATGGCTACACCTTC.

This chain joins TRBV9 and TRBJ1-6, with unresolved D. CDR1 SGDLS and CDR2 YYNGEE come from the germline V gene. The CDR3 is made up of 14 amino acids. Trimming removed 0 bases at V and 8 bases at J, with 9 bases between. This chain's CDR3 is CASSVGLADSPLHF. The CDR3 DNA sequence: TGTGCCAGCAGCGTAGGGCTAGCCGATTCACCCCTCCACTTT.

The chain has TRBV5-4 and TRBJ2-3, with TRBD1 matching over 12 bases. CDR1 is SGHNT and CDR2 is YYREEE in the germline V gene (reference sequence). V shed 3 bases and J 5 bases; nucleotides not matched to a gene: 4. This CDR3 has 15 residues. CDR3: CASSSGTGGQDTQYF. The CDR3 coding sequence is TGTGCCAGCAGCTCCGGGACAGGGGGCCAAGATACGCAGTATTTT.

In DNA form, the CDR3 reads TGCGCCAGCCGACAGGATCTCTATGGCTACACCTTC. As protein: CASRQDLYGYTF. The chain employs TRBV5-1 and TRBJ1-2; D is perhaps TRBD1 (6 bases). CDR1 and CDR2 from the germline V gene are SGHRS and YFSETQ. V lost 7 bases to trimming and J lost 4 bases, with 11 bases between them. The CDR3 loop spans 12 amino acids.

This clone has just one count. The chain carries TRBV14 and TRBJ2-5; a possible D gene is TRBD1 (5 bases). Germline CDR1 reads SGHDN; CDR2 reads FVKESK. The CDR3 contains 13 residues. Trimming left V 1 base short and J 5 bases short, with 8 bases between. The CDR3 bases are TGTGCCAGCAGCCAAGGCAGGGATGAGACCCAGTACTTC. It translates to CASSQGRDETQYF.

The genes are TRBV20-1 and TRBJ2-4; D is perhaps TRBD1 (7 bases). Trimming cost V 7 bases and J 14 bases, with 15 bases left between them. The CDR3 runs 10 residues. Germline CDR1 is DFQATT and CDR2 is SNEGSKA (reference sequence). The CDR3 is CSVGTGEEYF. The CDR3, as DNA: TGCAGTGTGGGAACAGGGGAGGAGTACTTC.

The CDR3 region is CASTEGKGYEQYF. DNA for the CDR3: TGTGCCAGCACCGAGGGCAAGGGCTACGAGCAGTACTTC. This rearrangement joins TRBV12-3 or TRBV12-4 to TRBJ2-7; tentatively, D is TRBD2 (5 bases). The CDR3 runs to 13 residues. V dropped 7 bases and J dropped 3 bases, with 13 bases sitting between them.

The chain carries TRBV3-1 (or the pseudogene TRBV3-2) and TRBJ1-2; TRBD1 is a possible D gene (5 bases). The germline V gene has CDR1 LGHDT and CDR2 YNNKEL (reference sequence). The V end lost 3 bases, the J end lost 6 bases, and 11 bases lay between the germline ends. The CDR3 runs to 13 residues. DNA of the CDR3: TGTGCCAGCAGCCAGGGACTCGAGGATGGCTACACCTTC. Its translation: CASSQGLEDGYTF.

As regards this clone: The sample has other DNA sequences that encode this CDR3 too. DNA of the CDR3: TGCGCCAGCAGCTTAACAGGGTCCAACACTGAAGCTTTCTTT. Its protein is CASSLTGSNTEAFF. The chain links TRBV5-1 to TRBJ1-1, with D possibly matching TRBD1 (6 bases). The CDR3 has 14 amino acids. Trimming stripped 2 bases from V and 2 bases from J, with 10 bases between. The germline gives CDR1 SGHRS, CDR2 YFSETQ.

The chain recombines TRBV4-1 with TRBJ2-7; TRBD2 matches 12 bases. The CDR3 has 15 amino acids. CDR1 is MGHRA, CDR2 YSYEKL, per germline. After removal of 2 bases from V and 4 bases from J, the junction contained 3 bases not matched to a gene. The CDR3 DNA reads as TGCGCCAGCAGCCAAACTAGCGGGGGGAGGTACGAGCAGTACTTC. Its protein product is CASSQTSGGRYEQYF.

The gene calls are TRBV30 and TRBJ2-2, with 12 positions matching TRBD2. V dropped 5 bases and J dropped 7; count of bases not matched to a gene: 8. Germline-derived CDR1 and CDR2 are GTSNPN and SVGIG (reference sequence). The CDR3 contains 15 residues. CDR3 DNA: TGTGCCTGGTTCCCTACTAGCGGGGGGATCGGGGAGCTGTTTTTT. Its protein product is CAWFPTSGGIGELFF. Variable domain in full (rest from reference TRBV30 and TRBJ2-2): SQTIHQWPATLVQPVGSPLSLECTVEGTSNPNLYWYRQAAGRGLQLLFYSVGIGQISSEVPQNLSASRPQDRQFILSSKKLLLSDSGFYLCAWFPTSGGIGELFFGEGSRLTVL.

This sequence joins TRBV6-5 and TRBJ1-5; 7 positions agree with TRBD1. After removal of 5 bases from V and 7 bases from J, the junction contained 5 bases not matched to a gene. CDR1 and CDR2 (germline): MNHEY, SVGAGI. The CDR3 is 13 amino acids. This CDR3 reads CASSQGDRQPQHF. CDR3 nucleotides: TGTGCCAGCAGTCAGGGGGACCGACAGCCCCAGCATTTT.

V is TRBV7-2 and J is TRBJ1-6; no clear D gene. The CDR3 length is 16 residues. Germline CDR1 and CDR2: SGHTA and FQGNSA. Between the trimmed V and J ends, which lost 5 bases and 9 bases, there was a span of 20 bases. The CDR3 loop reads CASSPLFGRKGSPLHF. The DNA of the CDR3 is TGTGCCAGCAGCCCCCTGTTCGGCAGGAAAGGTTCACCCCTCCACTTT.

The rearrangement links TRBV9 to TRBJ2-5; D perhaps matches TRBD2 (7 bases). This CDR3 spans 16 amino acids. Germline assignment: CDR1 SGDLS and CDR2 YYNGEE. The V gene lost 1 base and the J gene lost 4 bases, with 17 bases spanning the gap. This CDR3 is CASSVIPGGGGETQYF. For the CDR3, the DNA is TGTGCCAGCAGCGTAATCCCGGGGGGCGGGGGAGAGACCCAGTACTTC.

The rearrangement joins TRBV30 to TRBJ1-2; D possibly corresponds to TRBD1 (5 bases). The germline gives CDR1 GTSNPN, CDR2 SVGIG (reference sequence). This CDR3 region has 14 residues. With 3 bases removed from V and 1 base from J, the gap between germline ends came to 12 bases. CDR3 residues: CAWSHKGYNYGYTF. CDR3 in DNA: TGTGCCTGGAGCCATAAGGGGTATAACTATGGCTACACCTTC.

This chain joins TRBV12-3 or TRBV12-4 and TRBJ2-1; 7 bases fit TRBD1. V trimming: 6 bases; J trimming: 14 bases; junction bases outside the gene matches: 10. This CDR3 spans 12 amino acids. The CDR3 DNA follows: TGTGCCAGCAGCCCAGACAGGGTGCGGGAGTTCTTC. The encoded protein is CASSPDRVREFF.

The genes are TRBV5-4 and TRBJ1-2, with D unresolved. V was shortened by 9 bases and J by 2 bases, with 14 bases between the two germline ends. Germline V gives CDR1 SGHNT, CDR2 YYREEE (reference sequence). The CDR3 has 13 residues. CDR3 region: CATTDKANYGYTF. CDR3 nucleotides: TGTGCCACCACAGATAAGGCAAACTATGGCTACACCTTC. Variable domain in full (rest from reference TRBV5-4 and TRBJ1-2): ETGVTQSPTHLIKTRGQQVTLRCSSQSGHNTVSWYQQALGQGPQFIFQYYREEENGRGNFPPRFSGLQFPNYSSELNVNALELDDSALYLCATTDKANYGYTFGSGTRLTVV.